This TCR beta chain was identified in a study of cytomegalovirus exposure and HLA in healthy donors. The V and J ends lost 2 bases and 0 bases respectively, with 11 bases between them. The CDR3 contains 17 residues. Looked up from germline, CDR1 is SNHLY and CDR2 is FYNNEI. No CMV serostatus was recorded for this donor. The PCR used 60 Vbeta and 13 Jbeta primers. This table comes from immunoSEQ multiplex PCR, and its TCRdb copy is limited to in-frame clones, with some not included. The data contain fewer than 150,000 clones, 65% to 80% of them singletons. To note about this clone: The antigen is not known.

Study-wide findings and caveats: The authors later found most CMV-associated TCR beta chains appeared HLA-restricted. HLA-A and HLA-B allele assignments for most subjects were reportedly predicted accurately using TCR beta sequences. Previous analysis showed most TCR beta V segments were productive about 87% or about 30% of the time.

The chain uses TRBV2 and TRBJ2-6; the D gene is possibly TRBD2 (5 bases). Material: PBMCs. The receptor was isolated from a human donor in good health. DNA for the CDR3: TGTGCCAGCAGTGAATTCGGGGATACCTCTGGGGCCAACGTCCTGACTTTC. Residues: CASSEFGDTSGANVLTF.